A selection of T cell receptor beta chains follows, all from one sample in a study of blood T cell repertoires in COVID-19. This table comes from immunoSEQ multiplex PCR, and its TCRdb copy is limited to in-frame clones, with some not included. The top ten hold approximately 11% of the sample, which has 150,000 to 200,000 clones, 81% seen once. Input material: peripheral blood. These receptors all stem from a man between 60 and 75 years old with active or convalescent COVID-19. CDR3s include the opening cysteine and the closing phenylalanine or tryptophan. Fields, in order: D gene, J gene, clone size, V gene, CDR3 DNA, CDR3 protein. D genes are given only for firm matches. Clone size is given for some rows only: seen once, a few or many times, or a class if the clone is expanded.

>TRBD1|TRBJ2-7|NA|TRBV7-9
TGTGCCAGCAGCTTCGACAGGGTCGGCGACGAGCAGTACTTC
CASSFDRVGDEQYF
>TRBD1|TRBJ2-2|NA|TRBV11-3
TGTGCCAGCACCCGACAGGGGATCACCGGGGAGCTGTTTTTT
CASTRQGITGELFF
>NA|TRBJ1-5|NA|TRBV28
TGTGCCAGCAGTCTCCCCGATCAGCCCCAGCATTTT
CASSLPDQPQHF
>NA|TRBJ2-1|NA|TRBV6-6
TGTGCCAGCAGTCCACTCCGACCGACGGGAGTGGGGGTCAATGAGCAGTTCTTC
CASSPLRPTGVGVNEQFF
>TRBD1|TRBJ1-2|NA|TRBV19
TGTGCCAGTAGTATCCTGGGACAGAGTAACTATGGCTACACCTTC
CASSILGQSNYGYTF
>TRBD1|TRBJ1-3|NA|TRBV6-5
TGTGCCAGCAATCCGGGACAGGGGGCTGGAAACACCATATATTTT
CASNPGQGAGNTIYF
>TRBD1|TRBJ1-5|NA|TRBV6-5
TGTGCCAGTTGGACAGGGGCACAGAATCAGCCCCAGCATTTT
CASWTGAQNQPQHF
>NA|TRBJ2-1|NA|TRBV29-1
TGCAGCTCAAAACGAGCCTACTCCCAAGGTTGGTCTAGCGACTACAATGAGCAGTTCTTC
CSSKRAYSQGWSSDYNEQFF
>NA|TRBJ1-1|NA|TRBV11-3
TGTGCCAGCAGCGGTGGATGGAGCACTGAAGCTTTCTTT
CASSGGWSTEAFF
>TRBD1|TRBJ2-7|NA|TRBV27
TGTGCCAGCAGTCCGGGGACAGGGCCGTACTTC
CASSPGTGPYF
>NA|TRBJ1-6|NA|TRBV4-2
TGTGCCAGCAGCCAAGATAGGGGTCCTAGGTCACCCCTCCACTTT
CASSQDRGPRSPLHF
>TRBD2|TRBJ2-3|NA|TRBV28
TGTGCCAGCAGTTTTCAGGCGGGAGGGCGGGCAGATACGCAGTATTTT
CASSFQAGGRADTQYF
>NA|TRBJ2-5|NA|TRBV11-2
TGTGCCAGCAGCTTATTGACAGGGGGCTGGCGGGAGGGCCTGGAGACCCAGTACTTC
CASSLLTGGWREGLETQYF
>NA|TRBJ1-4|NA|TRBV25-1
TGTGCCAGCAGAGCACCGGACAGATGGGAAAAACTGTTTTTT
CASRAPDRWEKLFF
>NA|TRBJ1-1|NA|TRBV18
TGTGCCAGCTCACCACCGAGCCGGTTGTGGAACACTGAAGCTTTCTTT
CASSPPSRLWNTEAFF
>TRBD2|TRBJ2-3|NA|TRBV4-1
TGCGCCAGCAGCCAAGGATTCTTCGGGACTAGCGGTCCAGATACGCAGTATTTT
CASSQGFFGTSGPDTQYF
>NA|TRBJ1-2|once|TRBV5-1
TGCGCCAGCAGCTCCACTGGACAGCCTAACTATGGCTACACCTTC
CASSSTGQPNYGYTF
>TRBD2|TRBJ2-5|NA|TRBV4-1
TGCGCCAGCACCCTCAGCCGGGGGGACCAAGAGACCCAGTACTTC
CASTLSRGDQETQYF
>TRBD2|TRBJ2-2|NA|TRBV5-1
TGCGCCAGCAGCCCCCGACTAGCGAGAGGAACCGGGGAGCTGTTTTTT
CASSPRLARGTGELFF
>TRBD2|TRBJ2-2|once|TRBV5-4
TGTGCCAGCACCTCATTGGGGGGGGCGAACACCGGGGAGCTGTTTTTT
CASTSLGGANTGELFF
>NA|TRBJ1-2|NA|TRBV11-2
TGTGCCAGCAGCTTAGGACAGGCTCGCGGCTACACCTTC
CASSLGQARGYTF
>TRBD1|TRBJ2-3|NA|TRBV24-1
TGTGCCACCCTTCCCCCGGACAGGGAAAATACGCAGTATTTT
CATLPPDRENTQYF
>NA|TRBJ1-5|NA|TRBV2
TGTGCCAGCAGTGTTGAGCCCCTGAGCAATCAGCCCCAGCATTTT
CASSVEPLSNQPQHF
>TRBD1|TRBJ2-1|NA|TRBV2
TGTGCCAGCAGAGGACAGGGGTCCTACAATGAGCAGTTCTTC
CASRGQGSYNEQFF
>NA|TRBJ2-7|NA|TRBV2
TGTGCCAGCAGTGCCCGCAGTTCCTACGAGCAGTACTTC
CASSARSSYEQYF
>TRBD1|TRBJ1-2|NA|TRBV5-1
TGCGCCAGCAGCACGACAGGGACTGACTATGGCTACACCTTC
CASSTTGTDYGYTF
>NA|TRBJ2-7|NA|TRBV7-2
TGTGCCAGTGGGAGGTCCTACGAGCAGTACTTC
CASGRSYEQYF
>NA|TRBJ2-7|NA|TRBV20-1
TGCAGTGCTAGTGGCTACGGGACAAAAACCTACGAGCAGTACTTC
CSASGYGTKTYEQYF
>NA|TRBJ2-7|NA|TRBV6-5
TGTGCCAGCAGTCCCGGGGTCAACGAGCAGTACTTC
CASSPGVNEQYF
>TRBD2|TRBJ2-5|NA|TRBV5-1
TGCGCCAGCAGCTTGGTTAGCGGGGTCCAAGAGACCCAGTACTTC
CASSLVSGVQETQYF
>NA|TRBJ1-4|NA|TRBV18
TGTGCCAGCTCACCCCAGAACAGTAAAAGGTATGAAAAACTGTTTTTT
CASSPQNSKRYEKLFF
>TRBD2|TRBJ2-2|NA|TRBV11-3
TGTGCCAGCAGCTTAGATCGGGGACTAGCGGGAGAGAACACCGGGGAGCTGTTTTTT
CASSLDRGLAGENTGELFF